The clone carrying this TCR beta chain was detected only a few times. Its antigen is not known. The samples, holding roughly 1-11 million cryopreserved PBMC, were thawed before DNA extraction was carried out. These data are taken from a study of long-term antiretroviral therapy in people with HIV. General study findings and limits: The study found narrower CDR3 length ranges in HIV repertoires than in controls. Post-ART diversity increased but stayed below transplant donor controls.

Survey-level immunoSEQ v3.0 assays were run. The assay was immunoSEQ multiplex PCR, and TCRdb's table has in-frame clones only and misses some. The sample consists of tens of thousands of clones, more than 90% of them appearing once. CDR3 size: 16 residues. Per germline, CDR1 SEHNR and CDR2 FQNEAQ (reference sequence). V was pared by 0 bases and J by 4 bases, with 8 bases of the junction left unmatched. The chain carries TRBV7-9 and TRBJ2-7; 8 nucleotides match TRBD1. The source material was unsorted PBMCs, sampled 3.7 years after starting antiretroviral therapy. The receptor comes from a woman aged 50 to 65 with HIV. The DNA for the CDR3 is TGTGCCAGCAGCTTAGCGGACAGGGTCCCCCGTTACGAGCAGTACTTC. Its protein product is CASSLADRVPRYEQYF. Full variable domain (missing parts from reference TRBV7-9 and TRBJ2-7): DTGVSQNPRHKITKRGQNVTFRCDPISEHNRLYWYRQTLGQGPEFLTYFQNEAQLEKSRLLSDRFSAERPKGSFSTLEIQRTEQGDSAMYLCASSLADRVPRYEQYFGPGTRLTVT.